The rows below give T cell receptor beta chains drawn from one sample of a study of T-cell memory formation after mild COVID-19. TCRdb passed the 5' RACE reads through MiXCR, listing each CDR3 protein once. The profile shows hundreds of thousands of distinct CDR3 sequences, 24% of them singletons. Sequencing used PBMCs or a T cell subset sorted from them (not recorded which). The source of these receptors is an adult woman who had mild COVID-19 (a few samples of this study predate the infection). Cell type and time point are not known. CDR3s include the opening cysteine and the closing phenylalanine or tryptophan. Each record gives: V gene, clone size, J gene, CDR3 length, D gene, CDR3 protein, CDR3 DNA. D genes are given only for firm matches. Clone sizes are given selectively: once, few, many, or a class where the clone is expanded.

V: TRBV7-2; size: few; J: TRBJ2-2; length: 15; D: TRBD1; CDR3: CASGGQGSNTGELFF; DNA: TGTGCCAGCGGGGGACAGGGATCGAACACCGGGGAGCTGTTTTTT
V: TRBV24-1; size: many; J: TRBJ1-5; length: 17; D: TRBD1; CDR3: CATSDPWRNRGDQPQHF; DNA: TGTGCCACCAGTGATCCGTGGCGGAACAGGGGTGATCAGCCCCAGCATTTT
V: TRBV28; size: few; J: TRBJ1-4; length: 15; D: .; CDR3: CASVTGDATNEKLFF; DNA: TGTGCCAGCGTCACCGGGGACGCAACTAATGAAAAACTGTTTTTT
V: TRBV6-1; size: .; J: TRBJ1-4; length: 14; D: .; CDR3: CASRLGTEDEKLFF; DNA: TGTGCCAGCAGATTAGGGACCGAAGATGAAAAACTGTTTTTT
V: TRBV9; size: many; J: TRBJ2-6; length: 17; D: .; CDR3: CASSVRGTVSGANVLTF; DNA: TGTGCCAGCAGCGTGAGGGGAACGGTCTCTGGGGCCAACGTCCTGACTTTC
V: TRBV7-9; size: few; J: TRBJ1-5; length: 12; D: .; CDR3: CASSTRTEPQHF; DNA: TGTGCCAGCAGCACCCGGACGGAGCCCCAGCATTTT
V: TRBV20-1; size: .; J: TRBJ2-7; length: 15; D: TRBD1; CDR3: CSASPRQGTSYEQYF; DNA: TGCAGTGCTAGCCCCAGACAGGGTACTTCCTACGAGCAGTACTTC
V: TRBV6-6; size: few; J: TRBJ1-1; length: 13; D: TRBD1; CDR3: CASRTGFDTEAFF; DNA: TGTGCCAGCCGGACAGGGTTTGACACTGAAGCTTTCTTT
V: TRBV4-1; size: .; J: TRBJ1-6; length: 15; D: .; CDR3: CASSPPGRTNSPLHF; DNA: TGCGCCAGCAGCCCCCCGGGACGAACTAATTCACCCCTCCACTTT
V: TRBV5-6; size: .; J: TRBJ2-3; length: 12; D: .; CDR3: CASSLRGSRQYF; DNA: TGTGCCAGCAGCTTGAGGGGAAGTAGGCAGTATTTT
V: TRBV6-6; size: .; J: TRBJ1-1; length: 16; D: TRBD1; CDR3: CASSYQSPGQVTEAFF; DNA: TGTGCCAGCAGTTACCAAAGTCCGGGACAGGTTACTGAAGCTTTCTTT
V: TRBV7-9; size: .; J: TRBJ1-1; length: 12; D: .; CDR3: CDSTEGVSEAFF; DNA: TGTGACAGCACCGAAGGGGTTAGTGAAGCTTTCTTT
V: TRBV25-1; size: many; J: TRBJ2-7; length: 11; D: .; CDR3: CASGTGYEQYF; DNA: TGTGCCAGCGGGACTGGTTACGAGCAGTACTTC
V: TRBV2; size: few; J: TRBJ1-4; length: 12; D: TRBD1; CDR3: CASRRDRVTLFF; DNA: TGTGCCAGCAGGCGGGACAGGGTAACACTGTTTTTT
V: TRBV6-1; size: .; J: TRBJ2-1; length: 13; D: TRBD1; CDR3: CASRRDSDNEQFF; DNA: TGTGCCAGCAGGAGGGACAGCGACAATGAGCAGTTCTTC
V: TRBV6-2/TRBV6-3; size: .; J: TRBJ2-5; length: 13; D: TRBD2; CDR3: CASSYHGRETQYF; DNA: TGTGCCAGCAGTTACCACGGGAGGGAGACCCAGTACTTC
V: TRBV7-9; size: .; J: TRBJ2-5; length: 15; D: TRBD2; CDR3: CASSRDYLYQETQYF; DNA: TGTGCCAGCAGTCGGGACTACCTGTACCAAGAGACCCAGTACTTC
V: TRBV12-3/TRBV12-4; size: few; J: TRBJ1-1; length: 13; D: .; CDR3: CASIANREAEAFF; DNA: TGTGCCAGCATTGCCAACAGGGAGGCTGAAGCTTTCTTT
V: TRBV12-3/TRBV12-4; size: few; J: TRBJ2-7; length: 13; D: .; CDR3: CASSALESYEQYF; DNA: TGTGCCAGCAGCGCACTAGAATCCTACGAGCAGTACTTC
V: TRBV5-1; size: few; J: TRBJ2-1; length: 13; D: TRBD1; CDR3: CASSLATGGEQFF; DNA: TGCGCCAGCAGCTTGGCGACAGGGGGTGAGCAGTTCTTC
V: TRBV27; size: many; J: TRBJ1-2; length: 15; D: .; CDR3: CASSLSRGGGYGYTF; DNA: TGTGCCAGCAGTTTATCTCGTGGGGGAGGGTATGGCTACACCTTC
V: TRBV28; size: .; J: TRBJ2-3; length: 14; D: .; CDR3: CASSLREFTDTQYF; DNA: TGTGCCAGCAGTTTACGGGAATTCACAGATACGCAGTATTTT
V: TRBV5-1; size: .; J: TRBJ2-1; length: 17; D: TRBD2; CDR3: CASSWGLADSSYNEQFF; DNA: TGCGCCAGCAGCTGGGGACTAGCGGATAGCTCCTACAATGAGCAGTTCTTC
V: TRBV12-3/TRBV12-4; size: .; J: TRBJ1-1; length: 15; D: TRBD1; CDR3: CASISQGQENTEAFF; DNA: TGTGCCAGCATTTCCCAGGGACAGGAGAACACTGAAGCTTTCTTT
V: TRBV12-3/TRBV12-4; size: few; J: TRBJ2-1; length: 13; D: .; CDR3: CASSSRGHNEQFF; DNA: TGTGCCAGCAGTTCCCGGGGCCACAATGAGCAGTTCTTC
V: TRBV4-3; size: many; J: TRBJ2-7; length: 14; D: TRBD2; CDR3: CASSQAGVGYEQYF; DNA: TGCGCCAGCAGCCAGGCGGGAGTAGGCTACGAGCAGTACTTC
V: TRBV7-9; size: .; J: TRBJ2-1; length: 16; D: TRBD2; CDR3: CASSESGRGSYNEQFF; DNA: TGTGCCAGCAGTGAGAGCGGGAGGGGGTCCTACAATGAGCAGTTCTTC
V: TRBV11-2; size: .; J: TRBJ1-3; length: 14; D: .; CDR3: CASSLQGGGNTIYF; DNA: TGTGCCAGCAGCTTACAAGGGGGAGGAAACACCATATATTTT